The clone carrying this T cell receptor beta chain was counted between two and nine times. Its cognate antigen is unknown. A sort by CD45RO/CCR7/CD25/CD127/CD95/CD27 yielded CD4+ naive, central memory, regulatory and stem cell-like memory cells. The data stem from a study of beta chain features in type 1 diabetes. Study-level results: HLA influence on TCRB rearrangement stayed unresolved here. Moderate yet significant TCRB CDR3 shortening was seen in Type 1 diabetes patients in all four CD4+ subsets. Patients with type 1 diabetes carried fewer insertions and had more deletions at their VDJ junctions.

Every bit of the isolated RNA underwent reverse transcription, so sequencing read expressed TCRB transcripts. Naive, central memory and regulatory T cell samples averaged roughly 3.7 million immunoSEQ reads each. Clones were read by immunoSEQ multiplex PCR, and TCRdb kept only the in-frame ones, dropping some. The profile shows a few hundred thousand clones, roughly an eighth of them singletons. This clonotype was obtained from a man aged 30-40 years with type 1 diabetes. The specimen was naive CD4+ T cells from blood.

The CDR3 nucleotides are TGTGCCAGCAGCTTGCAGAGGTTCCACGAGCAGTACTTC. Amino acids: CASSLQRFHEQYF. This sequence joins TRBV5-4 and TRBJ2-7; D is ambiguous. Germline CDR1 SGHNT, CDR2 YYREEE (reference sequence). The V and J ends lost 1 base and 5 bases respectively, with 10 bases between them. This CDR3 has 13 residues.